This TCR beta chain was captured by sequencing in a study of shared clonotypes between healthy human individuals. Study-level findings and limits: A generally larger estimated richness was seen in naive subsets than in memory subsets. The study sampled only blood, and tissue repertoires likely differ.

Germline CDR1 MNHNY, CDR2 SVGAGI (reference sequence). The CDR3 length is 13 residues. Trimming left V 0 bases short and J 4 bases short, with 3 bases between. As to this clone: Its antigen is unknown. The sample holds other DNA sequences that translate to the same CDR3.

For sorted subsets, 150 to 250 ng DNA per replicate equaled 30,000 or so T cell genomes. The repertoire was sequenced with immunoSEQ multiplex PCR; TCRdb's copy has only in-frame clones and lacks some. This table holds 1.4 million or so clones, just under 99% found once. Into CD45RA+ naive and CD45RA-negative memory subsets, the CD4+ cells were split. The receptor's source is a man aged 25 to 40 in good health. Sequenced sample: naive CD4+ T cells sorted from blood. Subset given: CD45RA+ positively selected. This chain links TRBV6-6 with TRBJ2-2, with D unresolved. Written as DNA, the CDR3 is TGTGCCAGCAGTTACTCGGGCACCGGGGAGCTGTTTTTT. Its protein is CASSYSGTGELFF.